This T cell receptor beta chain is from a study of blood T cell repertoires in COVID-19. CDR3 length: 14 residues. V shed 6 bases and J shed 5 bases, with 16 bases lying between them. In germline, CDR1 is MNHEY, CDR2 SVGAGI. Repertoires were generated with immunoSEQ multiplex PCR, while TCRdb's copy carries only in-frame clones and drops some. The sample lists over 200,000 clones; over 70% were seen once. This clonotype was obtained from a man older than 75 with acute or convalescent COVID-19. Sequenced input: peripheral blood. The genes are TRBV6-5 and TRBJ2-5; possibly TRBD2 for D (7 bases). DNA of the CDR3: TGTGCCAGCAGGCCCCTCGGGGGGCCGGAGACCCAGTACTTC. Amino acid sequence: CASRPLGGPETQYF.